A selection of T cell receptor beta chains follows, all from one sample in a study of OX40 agonist ivuxolimab in advanced cancers. The method was immunoSEQ multiplex PCR; TCRdb's version includes in-frame clones alone and lacks a portion of them. The sample holds 100,000 to 150,000 clones, about nine tenths seen once. Sequences were derived from CD4+ or CD8+ T cells sorted from blood, sampled in a trial of the OX40 agonist ivuxolimab. These receptors were taken from an adult with an advanced solid tumor such as melanoma, head and neck, liver or kidney cancer. Each CDR3 is given with its conserved first and last residue. The D gene is left open where the match is weak. Clone size is not always given. Where it is, it says once, few, many or a class for expanded clones.

abundance: once
d_gene: TRBD2
j_gene: TRBJ2-5
v_gene: TRBV19
CDR3nt: TGTGCCAGTAGTATTACGGCTAGCGGGAGGGTGGAGACCCAGTACTTC
CDR3aa: CASSITASGRVETQYF

abundance: NA
d_gene: TRBD1
j_gene: TRBJ1-1
v_gene: TRBV6-1
CDR3nt: TGTGCCAGCAGTGACCGGGACAGGGTTTCGACTTTCTTT
CDR3aa: CASSDRDRVSTFF

abundance: NA
d_gene: NA
j_gene: TRBJ1-1
v_gene: TRBV9
CDR3nt: TGTGCCAGCAGCGTAGGGGGGCCGAACACTGAAGCTTTCTTT
CDR3aa: CASSVGGPNTEAFF

abundance: NA
d_gene: NA
j_gene: TRBJ2-4
v_gene: TRBV18
CDR3nt: TGTGCCAGCTCAACCACCAAGTTGGGGGGCGCGGGCATTCAGTACTTC
CDR3aa: CASSTTKLGGAGIQYF

abundance: NA
d_gene: NA
j_gene: TRBJ2-7
v_gene: TRBV10-3
CDR3nt: TGTGCCATCAGTGATAGGAACAGGCCCTACGAGCAGTACTTC
CDR3aa: CAISDRNRPYEQYF

abundance: few
d_gene: NA
j_gene: TRBJ1-1
v_gene: TRBV13
CDR3nt: TGTGCCAGCAGCTTAAGGGGATACACTGAAGCTTTCTTT
CDR3aa: CASSLRGYTEAFF

abundance: few
d_gene: NA
j_gene: TRBJ1-1
v_gene: TRBV2
CDR3nt: TGTGCCAGCAGACAGACAGTGCCGAAGGAAGCTTTCTTT
CDR3aa: CASRQTVPKEAFF

abundance: NA
d_gene: NA
j_gene: TRBJ2-1
v_gene: TRBV20-1
CDR3nt: TGCAGTGCTGGTGAGCAGTTCTTC
CDR3aa: CSAGEQFF

abundance: NA
d_gene: NA
j_gene: TRBJ1-4
v_gene: TRBV6-5
CDR3nt: TGTGCCAGCAGTTACTCTGCAGGCCCGGCAGGGGAAAAACTGTTTTTT
CDR3aa: CASSYSAGPAGEKLFF

abundance: NA
d_gene: TRBD2
j_gene: TRBJ2-5
v_gene: TRBV19
CDR3nt: TGTGCCAGTAGTATCACGTTGGCGGGAGAAGAGACCCAGTACTTC
CDR3aa: CASSITLAGEETQYF

abundance: NA
d_gene: NA
j_gene: TRBJ1-6
v_gene: TRBV9
CDR3nt: TGTGCCAGCAGCCTAGGGGCTCATAATTCACCCCTCCACTTT
CDR3aa: CASSLGAHNSPLHF

abundance: NA
d_gene: TRBD1
j_gene: TRBJ2-2
v_gene: TRBV5-1
CDR3nt: TGCGCCAGCAGCTTCTCGACAGGGGACACCGGGGAGCTGTTTTTT
CDR3aa: CASSFSTGDTGELFF

abundance: few
d_gene: NA
j_gene: TRBJ1-5
v_gene: TRBV15
CDR3nt: TGTGCCACCAGCAGAGATTTCTACCTGGCAGGGGACAAACATAGCAATCAGCCCCAGCATTTT
CDR3aa: CATSRDFYLAGDKHSNQPQHF

abundance: few
d_gene: NA
j_gene: TRBJ2-7
v_gene: TRBV7-9
CDR3nt: TGTGCCAGCAGCTTAGGGACTACCGAGCAGTACTTC
CDR3aa: CASSLGTTEQYF

abundance: few
d_gene: NA
j_gene: TRBJ2-7
v_gene: TRBV9
CDR3nt: TGTGCCAGCAGCGTAGATTGGGAGTACGAGCAGTACTTC
CDR3aa: CASSVDWEYEQYF